One sample yielded the 5 T cell receptor beta chains listed below, sequenced in a study of cytomegalovirus exposure and HLA in healthy donors. The primer mix had 60 Vbeta and 13 Jbeta primers. Clones were read by immunoSEQ multiplex PCR, and TCRdb kept only the in-frame ones, dropping some. This sample has 130,000 to 150,000 clones, with roughly four fifths found just once. Sequencing was done on a sample of PBMCs. The origin of the receptors is a man aged 35-49 years in good health and CMV-seropositive.

The chain is built from TRBV7-3 and TRBJ2-3, with D perhaps TRBD2 (7 bases). The CDR3 consists of 15 residues. Trimming shortened V by 5 bases and J by 0 bases, and 12 bases separated the two germline ends. In germline, CDR1 is SGHTA, CDR2 FQGTGA. This CDR3 reads CASSLGGASTDTQYF. The CDR3 nucleotides read TGTGCCAGCAGCCTAGGGGGGGCGAGCACAGATACGCAGTATTTT. The whole variable domain, filled in from reference TRBV7-3 and TRBJ2-3, reads GAGVSQTPSNKVTEKGKYVELRCDPISGHTALYWYRQSLGQGPEFLIYFQGTGAADDSGLPNDRFFAVRPEGSVSTLKIQRTERGDSAVYLCASSLGGASTDTQYFGPGTRLTVL.

The chain recombines TRBV28 with TRBJ1-4, with D possibly matching TRBD1 (5 bases). This CDR3 has 11 amino acids. Germline V gene lookup returns CDR1 MDHEN and CDR2 SYDVKM. Trimming cost V 8 bases and J 7 bases, with 8 bases left between them. The CDR3 reads CASGGSEKLFF. The DNA of the CDR3 is TGTGCCAGCGGGGGGAGTGAAAAACTGTTTTTT.

The genes are TRBV30 and TRBJ2-1; 9 bases line up with TRBD2. The V gene end was trimmed by 2 bases and the J gene end by 5 bases; junction bases not matched to a gene: 4. This CDR3 comprises 14 residues. Germline V gene sequence: CDR1 GTSNPN, CDR2 SVGIG (reference sequence). CDR3 sequence reads: CAWSIGGRDNEQFF. DNA of the CDR3: TGTGCCTGGAGTATCGGCGGGAGGGACAATGAGCAGTTCTTC.

The chain combines TRBV18 with TRBJ2-7; no reliable D call. The CDR3 consists of 13 residues. The ends were cut back, 3 bases at V and 0 bases at J, with 6 bases in the middle. Germline V gives CDR1 KGHSH, CDR2 LQKENI. The CDR3 DNA sequence: TGTGCCAGCTCACCTAGTATCTCCTACGAGCAGTACTTC. It specifies CASSPSISYEQYF.

The chain employs TRBV19 and TRBJ1-5; no clear D gene. Germline values: CDR1 LNHDA, CDR2 SQIVND (reference sequence). The CDR3 extends over 17 amino acids. Deletions cut 1 base from V and 7 bases from J, with 20 bases between. CDR3 sequence: CASSIVGQATKNQPQHF. The CDR3 DNA reads TGTGCCAGTAGTATAGTCGGCCAGGCCACCAAGAACCAGCCCCAGCATTTT.